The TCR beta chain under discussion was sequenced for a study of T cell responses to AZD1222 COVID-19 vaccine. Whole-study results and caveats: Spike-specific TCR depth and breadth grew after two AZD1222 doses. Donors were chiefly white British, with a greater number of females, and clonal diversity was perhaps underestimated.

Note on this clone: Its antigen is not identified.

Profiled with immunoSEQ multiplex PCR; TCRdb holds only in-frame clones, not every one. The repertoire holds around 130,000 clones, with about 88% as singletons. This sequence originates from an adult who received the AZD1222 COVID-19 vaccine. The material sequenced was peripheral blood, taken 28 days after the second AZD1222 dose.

CDR3 in DNA: TGTGCCAGCAGCCAGCCGGGACTAGCCCACGAGCAGTACTTC. Translating gives CASSQPGLAHEQYF. The V gene is TRBV4-2, the J gene TRBJ2-7; 9 bases are a match to TRBD2. The CDR3 is 14 amino acids. V shed 3 bases and J 5 bases; nucleotides not matched to a gene: 5. CDR1 is LGHNA and CDR2 is YNFKEQ in the germline V gene.